Each of the 25 T cell receptor beta chains below was sequenced from the same sample in a study of T cell responses to AZD1222 COVID-19 vaccine. Libraries were prepared by immunoSEQ multiplex PCR; TCRdb keeps only in-frame clonotypes and omits some of them. Among under 150,000 clones listed, approximately 90% were seen once. Sequencing used peripheral blood, obtained on day 0 of AZD1222 vaccination. These receptors were collected from an adult in good health.

The CDR3 here is CASSHGVGRNEQFF. The DNA for the CDR3 is TGTGCCAGCAGCCACGGTGTAGGGCGCAATGAGCAGTTCTTC. The chain employs TRBV7-3 and TRBJ2-1; D is uncertain. The CDR3 extends over 14 amino acids. The germline CDR1 and CDR2 sequences are SGHTA and FQGTGA. Trimming shortened V by 5 bases and J by 6 bases, and 14 bases separated the two germline ends.

The chain joins TRBV19 to TRBJ1-2; D is perhaps TRBD1 (5 bases). The CDR3 is made up of 13 amino acids. Trimming took 7 bases from V and 4 from J, leaving 13 bases between them. Germline lookup yields CDR1 LNHDA and CDR2 SQIVND (reference sequence). The CDR3 protein is CASTRVSGYGYTF. DNA of the CDR3: TGTGCCAGTACCAGGGTTTCCGGCTATGGCTACACCTTC.

The V gene is TRBV29-1, the J gene TRBJ1-1; D is uncertain. The CDR3 sequence is 13 residues long. The V gene lost 7 bases and the J gene lost 0 bases, with 12 bases spanning the gap. Germline V gene sequence: CDR1 SQVTM, CDR2 ANQGSEA. The CDR3 sequence: CSAVGILNTEAFF. DNA for the CDR3: TGCAGCGCCGTAGGCATACTGAACACTGAAGCTTTCTTT.

Here the CDR3 reads CASSVGGASGYTF. CDR3 coding DNA: TGCGCCAGCAGCGTAGGGGGCGCGAGTGGCTACACCTTC. The chain uses TRBV5-1 and TRBJ1-2, with 7 positions matching TRBD1. V lost 4 bases to trimming and J lost 7 bases; unmatched junction nucleotides: 7. Germline V gene sequence: CDR1 SGHRS, CDR2 YFSETQ. The CDR3 has 13 residues.

The chain employs TRBV7-9 and TRBJ1-4; TRBD1 agrees at 11 bases. CDR1 is SEHNR and CDR2 is FQNEAQ in the germline V gene (reference sequence). The CDR3 is 16 amino acids. Trimming cost V 5 bases and J 2 bases; bases outside gene matches: 4. The CDR3 sequence: CASSRTGGATNEKLFF. Here the CDR3 DNA reads TGTGCCAGCAGCCGGACAGGGGGCGCGACTAATGAAAAACTGTTTTTT.

The chain links TRBV19 to TRBJ2-2; weak D call: TRBD1 (6 bases). The CDR3 loop spans 14 amino acids. V shed 4 bases and J shed 9 bases, with 15 bases lying between them. Germline V lookup: CDR1 LNHDA, CDR2 SQIVND (reference sequence). The CDR3 loop is CASSTSGDSRELFF. The CDR3 coding sequence is TGTGCCAGTAGTACATCAGGGGATTCCCGGGAGCTGTTTTTT.

The rearrangement joins TRBV27 to TRBJ1-6; D perhaps matches TRBD1 (6 bases). The CDR3 contains 15 residues. V was cut by 4 bases and J by 4 bases, with 11 bases left in between. CDR1 is MNHEY and CDR2 is SMNVEV in the germline V gene (reference sequence). The DNA for the CDR3 is TGTGCCAGCAGTTCCTCAGGGGAGTATAATTCACCCCTCCACTTT. This gives the protein CASSSSGEYNSPLHF.

In nucleotides, the CDR3 is TGTGCCATCAGTGACCTCAGGACCGAAGGGTACGAGCAGTACTTC. The encoded protein is CAISDLRTEGYEQYF. The chain uses TRBV10-3 and TRBJ2-7; D is uncertain. V was clipped by 3 bases and J by 4 bases, with 16 bases between them. CDR3 length equals 15 residues. Looked up from germline, CDR1 is ENHRY and CDR2 is SYGVKD.

The V and J genes are TRBV19 and TRBJ1-1; D uncertain. CDR3 length equals 11 residues. Germline V CDR1 and CDR2: LNHDA, SQIVND (reference sequence). Trimming cost V 7 bases and J 1 base, with 4 bases left between them. CDR3 sequence: CASIKNTEAFF. CDR3 DNA: TGTGCCAGTATCAAGAACACTGAAGCTTTCTTT.

The rearrangement joins TRBV6-5 to TRBJ2-7; TRBD2 matches at 9 bases. This CDR3 is 15 amino acids long. Germline CDR1 and CDR2: MNHEY and SVGAGI. V shed 2 bases, J shed 4 bases, and the junction held 6 bases outside the gene matches. CDR3 in DNA: TGTGCCAGCAGTTACGAAGGTAGCGGGAGTTACGAGCAGTACTTC. Translated: CASSYEGSGSYEQYF.

Only a few counts were recorded for this clone. The genes are TRBV19 and TRBJ1-1; D gene ambiguous. This CDR3 has 14 amino acids. Per germline, CDR1 LNHDA and CDR2 SQIVND (reference sequence). Trimming left V 5 bases short and J 2 bases short, with 12 bases between. The CDR3 sequence: CASSLSNSNTEAFF. The CDR3 nucleotides are TGTGCCAGTAGTCTTAGTAACTCAAACACTGAAGCTTTCTTT.

J is TRBJ2-3 and V is TRBV9; 11 nucleotides match TRBD2. V lost 0 bases, J lost 6 bases, and 6 bases stayed unmatched. The CDR3 sequence is 16 residues long. CDR1 and CDR2 from the germline V gene are SGDLS and YYNGEE. The CDR3 DNA is TGTGCCAGCAGCGTAGGAGCTAGCGGGGGGTGGGATACGCAGTATTTT. Its protein is CASSVGASGGWDTQYF.

The CDR3 loop reads CASGGGQETQYF. CDR3 nucleotide sequence: TGCGCCAGCGGGGGGGGGCAAGAGACCCAGTACTTC. The rearrangement joins TRBV5-1 to TRBJ2-5; 7 bases agree with TRBD2. J lost 2 bases, V lost 7 bases, and 2 bases had no gene match. Looked up from germline, CDR1 is SGHRS and CDR2 is YFSETQ. The CDR3 sequence is 12 residues long.

CDR3 region: CASNVQGDTEAFF. CDR3 nucleotide sequence: TGTGCCAGCAACGTACAGGGGGACACTGAAGCTTTCTTT. J is TRBJ1-1 and V is TRBV2; the match to TRBD1 covers 8 bases. This CDR3 has 13 residues. With 7 bases clipped from V and 3 bases from J, the junction kept 4 bases outside the gene matches. Germline V gives CDR1 SNHLY, CDR2 FYNNEI.

The chain uses TRBV4-1 and TRBJ1-5; weak D call: TRBD1 (6 bases). The CDR3 totals 16 residues. Germline V CDR1 and CDR2: MGHRA, YSYEKL. Trimming stripped 1 base from V and 3 bases from J, with 13 bases between. The CDR3 protein is CASSQGPGQFNQPQHF. CDR3 in DNA: TGCGCCAGCAGCCAAGGTCCCGGACAGTTCAATCAGCCCCAGCATTTT.

The chain combines TRBV11-1 with TRBJ2-1; D call uncertain. Trimming shortened V by 1 base and J by 8 bases, and 9 bases separated the two germline ends. CDR3 size: 13 residues. Germline V gene lookup returns CDR1 SGHAT and CDR2 FQDESV (reference sequence). CDR3 sequence: CASSLGRLDEQFF. CDR3 DNA: TGTGCCAGCAGCTTAGGAAGGCTGGATGAGCAGTTCTTC.

The chain couples TRBV28 to TRBJ2-7, with D possibly matching TRBD1 (6 bases). The CDR3 consists of 14 residues. Germline V lookup: CDR1 MDHEN, CDR2 SYDVKM. Trimming pared 7 bases from V and 2 bases from J, leaving 15 bases between. CDR3: CASNIQGSTYEQYF. The CDR3 coding sequence is TGTGCCAGCAACATACAGGGAAGCACCTACGAGCAGTACTTC. Full variable domain (remainder filled in from reference TRBV28 and TRBJ2-7): DVKVTQSSRYLVKRTGEKVFLECVQDMDHENMFWYRQDPGLGLRLIYFSYDVKMKEKGDIPEGYSVSREKKERFSLILESASTNQTSMYLCASNIQGSTYEQYFGPGTRLTVT.

The V call is TRBV7-3, the J call TRBJ1-2; 7 positions agree with TRBD1. This CDR3 spans 15 amino acids. CDR1 SGHTA and CDR2 FQGTGA come from the germline V gene. With 5 bases clipped from V and 4 bases from J, the junction kept 10 bases outside the gene matches. The CDR3 is CASSKDRAPRYGYTF. The CDR3 DNA follows: TGTGCCAGCAGCAAAGACAGGGCTCCACGCTATGGCTACACCTTC.

The chain employs TRBV5-6 and TRBJ1-2, with D maybe TRBD1 (6 bases). V lost 1 base to trimming and J lost 6 bases, with 16 bases between them. Germline V lookup: CDR1 SGHDT, CDR2 YYEEEE. The CDR3 has 15 amino acids. The CDR3 sequence: CASSLIQGGLDGYTF. The CDR3 DNA follows: TGTGCCAGCAGCTTGATTCAAGGGGGATTAGATGGCTACACCTTC.

The chain recombines TRBV5-1 with TRBJ2-3, with D hard to call. Trimming removed 4 bases from V and 4 bases from J, with 13 bases in between. The CDR3 contains 14 residues. The germline V gene encodes CDR1 SGHRS and CDR2 YFSETQ. The CDR3 spells CASSPQISADTQYF. CDR3 DNA: TGCGCCAGCAGCCCTCAGATTTCGGCAGATACGCAGTATTTT.

The rearrangement uses TRBV30 and TRBJ1-5; 8 bases fit TRBD1. Germline V gene data show CDR1 as GTSNPN and CDR2 as SVGIG (reference sequence). This CDR3 region has 16 residues. J lost 0 bases, V lost 2 bases, and 6 bases had no gene match. In DNA form, the CDR3 reads TGTGCCTGGAGTAAAGGGACAGGCGTTAGCAATCAGCCCCAGCATTTT. This codes for CAWSKGTGVSNQPQHF.

For this clone: Mismatch with germline at one junction end may stem from a read error. This chain joins TRBV18 and TRBJ2-7; 7 nucleotides align to TRBD1. Germline assignment: CDR1 KGHSH and CDR2 LQKENI. The CDR3 runs to 14 residues. The CDR3 sequence is CVSSPSTGSYEQYF. The CDR3 DNA follows: TGTGTCAGCTCACCGTCGACAGGGTCCTACGAGCAGTACTTC.

The J gene is TRBJ2-1, the V gene TRBV5-1; D is possibly TRBD1 (5 bases). Trimming shortened V by 4 bases and J by 0 bases, and 8 bases separated the two germline ends. Germline CDR1 SGHRS, CDR2 YFSETQ. This CDR3 contains 14 residues. The CDR3 is CASSTGDSYNEQFF. Written as DNA, the CDR3 is TGCGCCAGCAGCACAGGCGACTCCTACAATGAGCAGTTCTTC.

The chain recombines TRBV28 with TRBJ2-7; 9 bases fit TRBD1. The trim removed 6 bases at V and 5 bases at J, leaving 8 bases unmatched. CDR1 is MDHEN, CDR2 SYDVKM, per germline. The CDR3 is 14 amino acids. CDR3 DNA sequence: TGTGCCAGCAGGACCGGGACAGGGCTCCACGAGCAGTACTTC. It codes for CASRTGTGLHEQYF.

The chain has TRBV7-3 and TRBJ2-1; D perhaps matches TRBD2 (6 bases). V lost 2 bases to trimming and J lost 10 bases, with 9 bases between them. The CDR3 spans 12 residues. The V gene's germline CDR1 is SGHTA and CDR2 FQGTGA. CDR3 region: CASSLGGSEQFF. In DNA form, the CDR3 reads TGTGCCAGCAGCTTAGGGGGGAGCGAGCAGTTCTTC.